The rows below give T cell receptor beta chains drawn from one sample of a study of blood T cell repertoires in COVID-19. The method was immunoSEQ multiplex PCR; TCRdb's version includes in-frame clones alone and lacks a portion of them. The repertoire consists of under 300,000 clones, with 65% to 85% occurring once and the leading ten covering around 3.6%. Specimen: peripheral blood. Receptors originate from a woman in her forties with active or convalescent COVID-19. The CDR3 runs from the conserved cysteine through the conserved F or W. D genes are given only for firm matches. The size field is filled for only some rows; it gives once, few, many or a size class.

len: 17
d_gene: TRBD1
v_gene: TRBV14
abundance: NA
j_gene: TRBJ1-6
CDR3aa: CASSQTVAGTGNSPLHF
CDR3nt: TGTGCCAGCAGCCAAACCGTCGCCGGGACAGGGAATTCACCCCTCCACTTT

len: 13
d_gene: TRBD1
v_gene: TRBV4-1
abundance: NA
j_gene: TRBJ2-7
CDR3aa: CASSQGPTGRQYF
CDR3nt: TGCGCCAGCAGCCAAGGCCCGACAGGGAGGCAGTACTTC

len: 14
d_gene: NA
v_gene: TRBV28
abundance: NA
j_gene: TRBJ1-1
CDR3aa: CASSLSSQGTEAFF
CDR3nt: TGTGCCAGCAGTTTAAGCAGTCAGGGTACTGAAGCTTTCTTT

len: 16
d_gene: TRBD1
v_gene: TRBV14
abundance: NA
j_gene: TRBJ2-7
CDR3aa: CASSHPTGHYSYEQYF
CDR3nt: TGTGCCAGCAGCCACCCGACAGGGCACTACTCCTACGAGCAGTACTTC

len: 13
d_gene: NA
v_gene: TRBV11-2
abundance: NA
j_gene: TRBJ1-2
CDR3aa: CASSPAAGHGYTF
CDR3nt: TGTGCCAGCAGCCCCGCAGCAGGGCATGGCTACACCTTC

len: 14
d_gene: NA
v_gene: TRBV5-1
abundance: NA
j_gene: TRBJ2-3
CDR3aa: CASSLVGPTDTQYF
CDR3nt: TGCGCCAGCAGCTTGGTGGGCCCCACAGATACGCAGTATTTT

len: 12
d_gene: NA
v_gene: TRBV5-6
abundance: NA
j_gene: TRBJ1-1
CDR3aa: CASSLERDKAFF
CDR3nt: TGTGCCAGCAGCTTGGAGAGGGACAAAGCTTTCTTT

len: 16
d_gene: NA
v_gene: TRBV5-1
abundance: few
j_gene: TRBJ1-4
CDR3aa: CASRPVYRGTNEKLFF
CDR3nt: TGCGCCAGCAGACCAGTCTATCGGGGTACTAATGAAAAACTGTTTTTT

len: 14
d_gene: NA
v_gene: TRBV5-5
abundance: NA
j_gene: TRBJ1-3
CDR3aa: CASSLRGSGNTIYF
CDR3nt: TGTGCCAGCAGCCTCAGGGGTTCAGGAAACACCATATATTTT

len: 17
d_gene: NA
v_gene: TRBV28
abundance: few
j_gene: TRBJ1-5
CDR3aa: CASSSILRGHSNQPQHF
CDR3nt: TGTGCCAGCAGCTCAATCCTCCGGGGTCATAGCAATCAGCCCCAGCATTTT

len: 12
d_gene: NA
v_gene: TRBV5-1
abundance: NA
j_gene: TRBJ2-3
CDR3aa: CASSPQGDTQYF
CDR3nt: TGCGCCAGCAGCCCCCAGGGAGATACGCAGTATTTT

len: 12
d_gene: TRBD1
v_gene: TRBV29-1
abundance: few
j_gene: TRBJ2-2
CDR3aa: CSVGQGTGELFF
CDR3nt: TGCAGCGTGGGACAGGGGACCGGGGAGCTGTTTTTT

len: 12
d_gene: NA
v_gene: TRBV12-3/TRBV12-4
abundance: NA
j_gene: TRBJ1-1
CDR3aa: CASSLWDSEAFF
CDR3nt: TGTGCCAGCAGTTTGTGGGACTCTGAAGCTTTCTTT

len: 14
d_gene: NA
v_gene: TRBV11-2
abundance: NA
j_gene: TRBJ1-2
CDR3aa: CASNSMDSLGGYTF
CDR3nt: TGTGCCAGCAACTCCATGGACAGCCTCGGGGGCTACACCTTC

len: 14
d_gene: TRBD1
v_gene: TRBV29-1
abundance: NA
j_gene: TRBJ2-3
CDR3aa: CSVLQGANTDTQYF
CDR3nt: TGCAGCGTCCTACAGGGGGCCAACACAGATACGCAGTATTTT

len: 15
d_gene: NA
v_gene: TRBV7-2
abundance: NA
j_gene: TRBJ2-7
CDR3aa: CASSWGGDGSYEQYF
CDR3nt: TGTGCCAGCAGCTGGGGGGGCGACGGCTCCTACGAGCAGTACTTC

len: 16
d_gene: TRBD2
v_gene: TRBV11-2
abundance: NA
j_gene: TRBJ2-2
CDR3aa: CASSRTSGGATGELFF
CDR3nt: TGTGCCAGCAGCCGGACTAGCGGGGGCGCGACCGGGGAGCTGTTTTTT

len: 16
d_gene: TRBD1
v_gene: TRBV29-1
abundance: NA
j_gene: TRBJ1-3
CDR3aa: CSVEDKGQPGGNTIYF
CDR3nt: TGCAGCGTTGAAGATAAGGGACAGCCCGGAGGAAACACCATATATTTT

len: 16
d_gene: NA
v_gene: TRBV2
abundance: few
j_gene: TRBJ1-1
CDR3aa: CASSASGVRGNTEAFF
CDR3nt: TGTGCCAGCAGTGCCTCAGGGGTGAGGGGGAACACTGAAGCTTTCTTT

len: 13
d_gene: TRBD1
v_gene: TRBV12-3/TRBV12-4
abundance: NA
j_gene: TRBJ2-5
CDR3aa: CASTRRGQETQYF
CDR3nt: TGTGCCAGCACCCGAAGGGGGCAGGAGACCCAGTACTTC

len: 13
d_gene: NA
v_gene: TRBV11-2
abundance: NA
j_gene: TRBJ1-1
CDR3aa: CASSQGPNTEAFF
CDR3nt: TGTGCCAGCAGCCAGGGTCCTAACACTGAAGCTTTCTTT

len: 17
d_gene: TRBD2
v_gene: TRBV7-3
abundance: many
j_gene: TRBJ2-2
CDR3aa: CASSLSGGGSHTGELFF
CDR3nt: TGTGCCAGCAGCTTAAGCGGCGGGGGAAGTCACACCGGGGAGCTGTTTTTT

len: 13
d_gene: NA
v_gene: TRBV15
abundance: NA
j_gene: TRBJ1-1
CDR3aa: CATSPMGGTEAFF
CDR3nt: TGTGCCACCAGCCCAATGGGAGGGACTGAAGCTTTCTTT

len: 12
d_gene: TRBD2
v_gene: TRBV30
abundance: NA
j_gene: TRBJ2-3
CDR3aa: CAWTSGGDTQYF
CDR3nt: TGTGCCTGGACTAGCGGGGGAGATACGCAGTATTTT

len: 14
d_gene: NA
v_gene: TRBV12-2
abundance: NA
j_gene: TRBJ2-1
CDR3aa: CASRPRQINNEQFF
CDR3nt: TGTGCAAGTCGCCCCCGACAGATTAACAATGAGCAGTTCTTC

len: 15
d_gene: NA
v_gene: TRBV24-1
abundance: NA
j_gene: TRBJ2-3
CDR3aa: CATSDPGTTMDTQYF
CDR3nt: TGTGCCACCAGTGACCCCGGGACAACCATGGATACGCAGTATTTT

len: 14
d_gene: NA
v_gene: TRBV30
abundance: NA
j_gene: TRBJ1-2
CDR3aa: CAWKWGPLNYGYTF
CDR3nt: TGTGCCTGGAAGTGGGGCCCGCTTAACTATGGCTACACCTTC

len: 14
d_gene: TRBD1
v_gene: TRBV11-2
abundance: NA
j_gene: TRBJ1-1
CDR3aa: CATGTGGRRTEAFF
CDR3nt: TGTGCCACCGGGACAGGGGGCAGGAGAACTGAAGCTTTCTTT

len: 15
d_gene: TRBD1
v_gene: TRBV5-4
abundance: NA
j_gene: TRBJ1-5
CDR3aa: CASSRGQGGDQPQHF
CDR3nt: TGTGCCAGCAGCCGTGGACAGGGAGGGGATCAGCCCCAGCATTTT

len: 14
d_gene: TRBD1
v_gene: TRBV30
abundance: NA
j_gene: TRBJ1-4
CDR3aa: CAWSPGTANEKLFF
CDR3nt: TGTGCCTGGAGTCCCGGGACAGCAAATGAAAAACTGTTTTTT

len: 13
d_gene: NA
v_gene: TRBV5-1
abundance: few
j_gene: TRBJ1-2
CDR3aa: CASSLETQGGYTF
CDR3nt: TGCGCCAGCAGCTTGGAGACGCAGGGCGGCTACACCTTC

len: 17
d_gene: TRBD2
v_gene: TRBV28
abundance: NA
j_gene: TRBJ2-4
CDR3aa: CASRLGGGGVAKNIQYF
CDR3nt: TGTGCCAGCCGTTTGGGGGGGGGAGGAGTAGCCAAAAACATTCAGTACTTC

len: 16
d_gene: NA
v_gene: TRBV19
abundance: NA
j_gene: TRBJ2-3
CDR3aa: CASSMVLRQATDTQYF
CDR3nt: TGTGCCAGTAGTATGGTTCTACGACAGGCCACAGATACGCAGTATTTT

len: 15
d_gene: NA
v_gene: TRBV4-2
abundance: NA
j_gene: TRBJ2-1
CDR3aa: CASSQEKSSYNEQFF
CDR3nt: TGTGCCAGCAGCCAAGAAAAGAGCTCCTACAATGAGCAGTTCTTC

len: 15
d_gene: NA
v_gene: TRBV9
abundance: NA
j_gene: TRBJ1-1
CDR3aa: CASSVDLGGNTEAFF
CDR3nt: TGTGCCAGCAGCGTAGATTTGGGGGGGAACACTGAAGCTTTCTTT

len: 15
d_gene: TRBD2
v_gene: TRBV27
abundance: NA
j_gene: TRBJ2-5
CDR3aa: CASSSRTSGQETQYF
CDR3nt: TGTGCCAGCAGTTCCCGGACTAGCGGTCAAGAGACCCAGTACTTC

len: 14
d_gene: TRBD1
v_gene: TRBV27
abundance: few
j_gene: TRBJ1-1
CDR3aa: CASSRTGMNTEAFF
CDR3nt: TGTGCCAGCAGCCGGACAGGGATGAACACTGAAGCTTTCTTT

len: 13
d_gene: NA
v_gene: TRBV28
abundance: NA
j_gene: TRBJ1-2
CDR3aa: CASTLTVNYGYTF
CDR3nt: TGTGCCAGCACCCTGACAGTGAACTATGGCTACACCTTC

len: 14
d_gene: NA
v_gene: TRBV28
abundance: once
j_gene: TRBJ2-3
CDR3aa: CASSRSSRADTQYF
CDR3nt: TGTGCCAGCAGTCGCTCTTCCAGGGCAGATACGCAGTATTTT

len: 14
d_gene: NA
v_gene: TRBV11-2
abundance: NA
j_gene: TRBJ1-1
CDR3aa: CASSGRDKNTEAFF
CDR3nt: TGTGCCAGCAGCGGCCGGGACAAGAACACTGAAGCTTTCTTT

len: 12
d_gene: NA
v_gene: TRBV12-3/TRBV12-4
abundance: NA
j_gene: TRBJ1-5
CDR3aa: CASSWDYQPQHF
CDR3nt: TGTGCCAGCAGCTGGGACTACCAGCCCCAGCATTTT

len: 16
d_gene: NA
v_gene: TRBV15
abundance: NA
j_gene: TRBJ2-1
CDR3aa: CATSRPGAAAYNEQFF
CDR3nt: TGTGCCACCAGCAGACCCGGCGCGGCAGCTTACAATGAGCAGTTCTTC

len: 18
d_gene: NA
v_gene: TRBV5-8
abundance: NA
j_gene: TRBJ1-1
CDR3aa: CASSLVWGGAISNTEAFF
CDR3nt: TGTGCCAGCAGCTTGGTCTGGGGAGGGGCAATATCAAACACTGAAGCTTTCTTT

len: 11
d_gene: NA
v_gene: TRBV29-1
abundance: few
j_gene: TRBJ1-2
CDR3aa: CSVLGSYGYTF
CDR3nt: TGCAGCGTTTTAGGGAGCTATGGCTACACCTTC

len: 12
d_gene: TRBD1
v_gene: TRBV29-1
abundance: NA
j_gene: TRBJ2-1
CDR3aa: CSAGTDYNEQFF
CDR3nt: TGCAGCGCAGGGACAGACTACAATGAGCAGTTCTTC